The TCR beta chain described here comes from a study of Graves' ophthalmopathy and Graves' hyperthyroidism. Study-wide points: Most thyroid clonotypes with frequency above 0.001 were detected in blood too.

Establishment of the diagnosis relied upon clinical symptoms, serum thyroxine, TRAb, thyroid ultrasound and orbital computed tomography. Amplifying from RNA transcripts, the study obtained TCR beta CDR3 regions. The library came from an HTBI-primed first-round RT-PCR and a second-round multiplex PCR. TCRdb passed the multiplex PCR reads through MiXCR, listing each CDR3 protein once. The data contain around 470,000 distinct CDR3 sequences, around an eighth of them singletons. CDR3 length: 12 residues. The V end was cut by 1 base, the J end by 7 bases, with 6 bases between. Germline lookup yields CDR1 KGHDR and CDR2 SFDVKD. This clonotype has at least ten counts. As yet, its antigen is unknown.

The gene calls are TRBV24-1 and TRBJ1-1; D call uncertain. This TCR came from a woman aged 25 to 39 with Graves' ophthalmopathy. What was sequenced was blood. CDR3 sequence: CATSDLGVEAFF. Here the CDR3 DNA reads TGTGCCACCAGTGATTTAGGAGTTGAAGCTTTCTTT.